The next 18 T cell receptor beta chains were all read from a single sample in a study of T cell clonality in common variable immunodeficiency. Here immunoSEQ multiplex PCR was the method, and the copy in TCRdb shows in-frame clones only, minus some. The sample lists approximately 81,000 clones, none appearing once, the ten largest making up around 0.87%. The sample consisted of peripheral blood mononuclear cells. These TCRs come from a person aged 18 to 75 in good health.

In its sample, this clone was seen many times. The read ends 3 residues shy of where the CDR3 ends; the end is completed using the germline J gene. This chain joins TRBV19 and TRBJ2-5; possibly TRBD2 for D (5 bases). Trimming removed 8 bases from V and 6 bases from J, with 16 bases in between. This CDR3 contains 13 residues. Germline V gene lookup returns CDR1 LNHDA and CDR2 SQIVND (reference sequence). The CDR3 bases that were read are TGTGCCAGTCGTCTCCGGGGAGTAAAGACC. Translating it yields CASRLRGVKT. The complete CDR3 sequence is CASRLRGVKTQYF.

This clone has a count of ten or more. Read data end 3 residues before the CDR3 end; the end is taken from the germline J gene. The J gene is TRBJ2-7, the V gene TRBV7-6, with D perhaps TRBD2 (5 bases). Trimming took off 3 bases at V and 5 bases at J, with 11 bases between the two ends. CDR3 length equals 13 residues. CDR1 and CDR2 from the germline V gene are SGHVS and FNYEAQ. CDR3 bases read: TGTGCCAGCAGCTTGCAGAGGGCCCACGAG. Protein product: CASSLQRAHE. The complete CDR3 sequence is CASSLQRAHEQYF.

At least ten counts were recorded for this clone. The missing CDR3 end, 3 residues past where the read stops, is filled in from the germline J gene. The chain joins TRBV20-1 to TRBJ1-1; D may be TRBD1 (6 bases). CDR3 length equals 15 residues. Germline CDR1 and CDR2: DFQATT and SNEGSKA (reference sequence). Trimming removed 4 bases from V and 0 bases from J, with 15 bases in between. CDR3: CSANQGSVLNTEAFF. The sequenced part of the CDR3 DNA is TGCAGTGCTAATCAGGGGTCTGTGTTGAACACTGAA.

This clone showed up many times. The missing CDR3 end, 3 residues past where the read stops, is filled in from the germline J gene. V usage is TRBV7-3 and J usage is TRBJ2-2; no clear D. The CDR3 sequence is 15 residues long. Germline CDR1 is SGHTA and CDR2 is FQGTGA. V shed 5 bases and J shed 4 bases, with 14 bases lying between them. This CDR3 is CASSPRVRSTGELFF. The CDR3 DNA, read in part, is TGTGCCAGCAGCCCTCGGGTCCGGAGCACCGGGGAG.

This clone was seen at least ten times. The CDR3 sequence is CASSPSGRQETQYF. The DNA read from the CDR3 is TGTGCCAGCAGCCCGAGCGGTCGCCAAGAGACC. The chain combines TRBV7-2 with TRBJ2-5; weak D call: TRBD2 (5 bases). The DNA ends 3 residues before the CDR3 does, and the rest of the CDR3 is filled in from the germline J gene. The germline CDR1 and CDR2 sequences are SGHTA and FQGNSA. The length of the CDR3 is 14 residues. V was pared by 5 bases and J by 1 base, with 11 bases between.

This clone was recorded at least ten times. The read falls 3 residues short of the CDR3 end, and the missing part is taken from the germline J gene. The chain recombines TRBV20-1 with TRBJ2-2; 7 bases fit TRBD2. The CDR3 has 14 residues. Germline CDR1 DFQATT, CDR2 SNEGSKA (reference sequence). J gave up 3 bases and V 3 bases, and 4 bases lay outside the gene matches. The CDR3 spells CSARAGVDTGELFF. The sequenced CDR3 bases are TGCAGTGCTAGGGCGGGAGTTGACACCGGGGAG.

This clone has ten or more counts. The CDR3 is cut off 3 residues early in the read; its end comes from the germline J gene. The chain couples TRBV20-1 to TRBJ2-7; TRBD2 agrees at 7 bases. The germline V gene encodes CDR1 DFQATT and CDR2 SNEGSKA (reference sequence). The length of the CDR3 is 16 residues. With 6 bases clipped from V and 0 bases from J, the junction kept 14 bases outside the gene matches. Incomplete CDR3 DNA: TGCAGTGCCCTGTCCCGCGGGAGCGCTGGCTCCTACGAG. It is translated as CSALSRGSAGSYE. The whole CDR3 sequence reads CSALSRGSAGSYEQYF.

This clone was seen at least ten times. Relative to the germline gene, one junction end is altered; a read error may explain this. The DNA ends 3 residues before the CDR3 does, and the rest of the CDR3 is filled in from the germline J gene. The chain combines TRBV4-2 with TRBJ2-7, with D perhaps TRBD2 (5 bases). This CDR3 spans 15 amino acids. Looked up from germline, CDR1 is LGHNA and CDR2 is YNFKEQ. CDR3 bases read: TGCGCCAGCAGCCAAGATCCCCTAGCTACCTACGAG. This encodes CASSQDPLATYE. The CDR3 reads in full as CASSQDPLATYEQYF.

The table lists this clone with many counts. The CDR3 end is not reached by the read, which stops 3 residues before it; the germline J gene fills it in. This rearrangement joins TRBV3-1 (or the pseudogene TRBV3-2) to TRBJ2-1, with 9 bases lining up with TRBD1. CDR1 is LGHDT and CDR2 is YNNKEL in the germline V gene (reference sequence). The CDR3 has 15 residues. V dropped 4 bases and J dropped 5; count of bases not matched to a gene: 6. The CDR3 DNA, read in part, is TGTGCCAGCAGCCTGATCGGGACAGGGAACAATGAG. Translation gives CASSLIGTGNNE. The whole CDR3 sequence is CASSLIGTGNNEQFF.

This clone was detected many times. The DNA read from the CDR3 is TGCAGCGGATCAGGTGGGCCCGGGGAG. Its protein is CSGSGGPGE. The entire CDR3 sequence reads CSGSGGPGELFF. The chain is built from TRBV29-1 and TRBJ2-2; no reliable D call. Read sequence stops 3 residues before the CDR3 end, and the germline J gene provides the missing end. The CDR3 has 12 amino acids. Germline CDR1 reads SQVTM; CDR2 reads ANQGSEA. Trimming cost V 7 bases and J 6 bases, with 12 bases left between them.

In this sample, this clone turned up many times. The CDR3 end falls 3 residues outside the read, so it is completed with the germline J gene. The genes are TRBV6-2 or TRBV6-3 and TRBJ2-7, with 10 bases lining up with TRBD1. The CDR3 sequence is 12 residues long. The germline V gene has CDR1 MNHEY and CDR2 SVGEGT. The junction had 1 base not matched to a gene; V was cut back by 8 bases and J by 3 bases. The DNA read from the CDR3 is TGTGCCAGCTGGGACAGGGGCTACGAG. This encodes CASWDRGYE. The CDR3 in full is CASWDRGYEQYF.

Many counts were recorded for this clone. With the read ending 3 residues before the CDR3 end, the germline J gene is used to fill in that end. This chain uses TRBV6-2 or TRBV6-3 with TRBJ1-6, with TRBD1 matching 7 bases. With V trimmed by 5 bases and J by 10 bases, 11 bases remained unmatched. CDR1 and CDR2 from the germline V gene are MNHEY and SVGEGT. The CDR3 sequence is 15 residues long. The CDR3 reads CASSLGTASQSPLHF. The sequenced CDR3 bases are TGTGCCAGCAGTCTCGGGACAGCTTCTCAGTCACCC.

This clone was found many times. The CDR3 end falls 3 residues outside the read, so it is completed with the germline J gene. This rearrangement joins TRBV27 to TRBJ2-3; D perhaps matches TRBD2 (5 bases). Trimming removed 2 bases at V and 8 bases at J, with 8 bases between. There are 12 residues in the CDR3. CDR1 and CDR2 from the germline V gene are MNHEY and SMNVEV (reference sequence). CDR3: CASSLPRGTQYF. Incomplete CDR3 DNA: TGTGCCAGCAGTTTACCCCGGGGTACG.

This clone has a count of ten or more. The CDR3 end falls 3 residues outside the read, so it is completed with the germline J gene. This chain uses TRBV5-1 with TRBJ2-5, with TRBD1 matching 7 bases. Germline V gene sequence: CDR1 SGHRS, CDR2 YFSETQ. V lost 3 bases and J lost 5; bases outside the gene matches: 10. The CDR3 has 15 residues. Partial CDR3 DNA: TGCGCCAGCAGCTCGACAGGGACCCATCCGGAGACC. This gives the protein CASSSTGTHPET. The entire CDR3 is CASSSTGTHPETQYF.

This clone was seen at least ten times. The CDR3 is cut off 3 residues early in the read; its end comes from the germline J gene. The rearrangement links TRBV7-3 to TRBJ2-1, with 12 bases lining up with TRBD2. Germline CDR1 reads SGHTA; CDR2 reads FQGTGA. The CDR3 is 19 amino acids. V was pared by 1 base and J by 0 bases, with 7 bases of the junction left unmatched. The chain's CDR3 is CASSLIGLAGRRSYNEQFF. The covered CDR3 bases are TGTGCCAGCAGCTTAATCGGACTAGCGGGACGACGCTCCTACAATGAG.

This clone was observed at least ten times. The CDR3 end is not reached by the read, which stops 3 residues before it; the germline J gene fills it in. The chain has TRBV2 and TRBJ1-3; D gene unclear. The CDR3 sequence is 15 residues long. Trimming removed 3 bases at V and 0 bases at J, with 9 bases between. From germline, CDR1 is SNHLY and CDR2 FYNNEI. CDR3 amino acids: CASSESLSSGNTIYF. The covered CDR3 bases are TGTGCCAGCAGTGAGAGTCTTAGCTCTGGAAACACC.

This clone was observed many times. The read finishes 3 residues shy of the CDR3 end, and the germline J gene is used to complete it. The V gene is TRBV7-2, the J gene TRBJ1-5, with 7 bases matching TRBD1. The CDR3 consists of 15 residues. Germline CDR1 is SGHTA and CDR2 is FQGNSA. The junction had 9 bases not matched to a gene; V was cut back by 5 bases and J by 5 bases. The part of the CDR3 DNA that was read is TGTGCCAGCAGCCCCCGGACAGGTGGTGATCAGCCC. It translates to CASSPRTGGDQP. The CDR3 in its entirety is CASSPRTGGDQPQHF.

This clone was recorded at least ten times. With the read ending 3 residues before the CDR3 end, the germline J gene is used to fill in that end. The chain uses TRBV5-5 and TRBJ1-1; no reliable D call. CDR1 is SGHKS and CDR2 is YYEKEE in the germline V gene (reference sequence). The CDR3 loop spans 13 amino acids. V lost 0 bases to trimming and J lost 1 base, with 4 bases between them. The CDR3 sequence is CASSLDRNTEAFF. Incomplete CDR3 DNA: TGTGCCAGCAGCTTGGACAGGAACACTGAA.